This paragraph covers one T cell receptor (beta chain) sequence. Its matching antigen is unknown. Profiled with immunoSEQ multiplex PCR; TCRdb holds only in-frame clones, not every one. The data hold 65,000 to 70,000 clones, with 85% to 90% observed a single time. V dropped 8 bases and J dropped 4 bases, with 15 bases sitting between them. Germline CDR1 is SGHAT and CDR2 is FQNNGV. There are 14 residues in the CDR3. These data belong to a study of T cell responses to AZD1222 COVID-19 vaccine. Turning to the study itself: Whether given at about 4 or about 12 weeks, second doses were pooled. Overall study results and limits: In a largely white British group with more females than males, clonal diversity was possibly underestimated. Nearly half of spike-specific TCRs reportedly target unmutated variant regions. Vaccine-associated CD4 TCRs ranged over spike, dominating at 160-218 and 743-854.

Sequenced material: peripheral blood, taken on day 0 of AZD1222 vaccination. The receptor's source is an adult in good health. V usage is TRBV11-2 and J usage is TRBJ1-5; D unresolved. The CDR3 DNA reads TGTGCCAGCGCCTCTGGGCGTAATAATCAGCCCCAGCATTTT. Translated, it gives CASASGRNNQPQHF.